A single sample is the source of the 14 T cell receptor beta chains below, sequenced in a study of shared clonotypes between healthy human individuals. The table came from immunoSEQ multiplex PCR; TCRdb's copy has only in-frame clones and leaves some out. The table includes around 180,000 clones, about 93% detected once. Sequenced sample: naive CD4+ T cells sorted from blood. Subset here: CD45RA+ positively selected. The receptors were gathered from a young woman in good health.

The chain employs TRBV5-1 and TRBJ2-1, with D unresolved. This CDR3 region has 16 residues. The germline V and J ends were trimmed by 0 bases and 7 bases, with 17 bases remaining between them. Looked up from germline, CDR1 is SGHRS and CDR2 is YFSETQ. The CDR3 nucleotides are TGCGCCAGCAGCTTGGTTTTCTATCCTCCTGAGAATGAGCAGTTCTTC. Translation: CASSLVFYPPENEQFF.

V usage is TRBV18 and J usage is TRBJ2-1; D is perhaps TRBD1 or TRBD2 (5 bases each). Germline CDR1 reads KGHSH; CDR2 reads LQKENI. The CDR3 consists of 15 residues. Trimming pared 2 bases from V and 5 bases from J, leaving 13 bases between. The CDR3 DNA reads TGTGCCAGCTCACCAACACTGGGGGTTAACAATGAGCAGTTCTTC. Protein product: CASSPTLGVNNEQFF.

The chain has TRBV7-6 and TRBJ2-2, with D perhaps TRBD2 (5 bases). Trimming pared 1 base from V and 1 base from J, leaving 7 bases between. Germline V gene data show CDR1 as SGHVS and CDR2 as FNYEAQ. This CDR3 is built from 15 residues. The CDR3 is CASSLGSGNTGELFF. CDR3 bases: TGTGCCAGCAGCTTAGGGAGCGGGAACACCGGGGAGCTGTTTTTT.

V gene TRBV6-1 combines with J gene TRBJ1-5; D is unresolved. Trimming took 1 base from V and 9 from J, leaving 7 bases between them. Looked up from germline, CDR1 is MNHNS and CDR2 is SASEGT. This CDR3 contains 12 residues. The CDR3 reads CASSEDGRPQHF. The DNA of the CDR3 is TGTGCCAGCAGTGAAGATGGGCGGCCCCAGCATTTT.

The V call is TRBV5-1, the J call TRBJ2-2, with TRBD2 matching over 7 bases. This CDR3 comprises 15 residues. The V gene end was trimmed by 4 bases and the J gene end by 6 bases; junction bases not matched to a gene: 9. Germline V gene sequence: CDR1 SGHRS, CDR2 YFSETQ. The CDR3 here is CASSPDGRQAGELFF. For the CDR3, the DNA is TGCGCCAGCAGCCCCGACGGGAGGCAGGCCGGGGAGCTGTTTTTT.

CDR3 sequence (DNA): TGTGCCAGCAGCTTAGGGGTGAATCGGGGCTCACCCCTCCACTTT. Its translation is CASSLGVNRGSPLHF. V usage is TRBV7-9 and J usage is TRBJ1-6; maybe TRBD1 (5 bases). In germline, CDR1 is SEHNR, CDR2 FQNEAQ (reference sequence). V was clipped by 1 base and J by 10 bases, with 14 bases between them. This CDR3 has 15 amino acids.

The rearrangement uses TRBV5-6 and TRBJ2-7, with D perhaps TRBD1 (5 bases). V lost 1 base to trimming and J lost 2 bases, with 19 bases between them. This CDR3 is built from 17 residues. CDR1 and CDR2 from the germline V gene are SGHDT and YYEEEE. The CDR3 nucleotides are TGTGCCAGCAGCTTGATGGGGCTGCTGGCGAATCCCTACGAGCAGTACTTC. This encodes CASSLMGLLANPYEQYF.

The chain links TRBV27 to TRBJ1-2, with TRBD1 identical over 8 bases. The CDR3 has 14 amino acids. V lost 5 bases, J lost 6 bases, and 8 bases stayed unmatched. The germline V gene has CDR1 MNHEY and CDR2 SMNVEV (reference sequence). The CDR3 region is CASSPTRRGHGYTF. CDR3 bases: TGTGCCAGCAGTCCCACCCGCAGGGGGCATGGCTACACCTTC.

The J gene is TRBJ2-1, the V gene TRBV4-2; TRBD2 agrees at 7 bases. The junction had 6 bases not matched to a gene; V was cut back by 0 bases and J by 4 bases. CDR1 is LGHNA and CDR2 is YNFKEQ in the germline V gene. This CDR3 region has 16 residues. This CDR3 is CASSQDMSSGYNEQFF. The CDR3 region has the DNA TGTGCCAGCAGCCAAGACATGTCTAGCGGATACAATGAGCAGTTCTTC.

The chain carries TRBV30 and TRBJ1-4, with 7 bases that match TRBD1. V shed 5 bases, J shed 7 bases, and the junction held 1 base outside the gene matches. Germline V gene lookup returns CDR1 GTSNPN and CDR2 SVGIG (reference sequence). This CDR3 has 11 amino acids. CDR3 DNA sequence: TGTGCCTGGGGGGACAGTGAAAAACTGTTTTTT. Its protein is CAWGDSEKLFF.

The chain recombines TRBV6-5 with TRBJ2-7; no clear D gene. Germline V CDR1 and CDR2: MNHEY, SVGAGI. The germline V and J ends were trimmed by 5 bases and 4 bases, with 6 bases remaining between them. The CDR3 consists of 11 residues. This CDR3 reads CASSVGYEQYF. In DNA, the CDR3 is TGTGCCAGCAGTGTGGGGTACGAGCAGTACTTC.

The V and J genes are TRBV9 and TRBJ2-7, with D unresolved. The CDR3 totals 14 residues. V was clipped by 2 bases and J by 5 bases, with 14 bases between them. Germline V gives CDR1 SGDLS, CDR2 YYNGEE. The chain's CDR3 is CASSVSYMAHEQYF. The CDR3 DNA reads TGTGCCAGCAGCGTCTCCTATATGGCACACGAGCAGTACTTC.

V is TRBV7-9 and J is TRBJ1-6; 7 bases match TRBD1. V shed 5 bases and J 6 bases; nucleotides not matched to a gene: 10. This CDR3 has 16 residues. Germline V gene data show CDR1 as SEHNR and CDR2 as FQNEAQ (reference sequence). The CDR3 region has the DNA TGTGCCAGCAGCCCCCCGACAGGGACGGTTAATTCACCCCTCCACTTT. Translated, it gives CASSPPTGTVNSPLHF.

This clone was counted once. The chain recombines TRBV28 with TRBJ2-1; 12 bases map to TRBD1. V dropped 5 bases and J dropped 9; count of bases not matched to a gene: 8. This CDR3 has 15 residues. In germline, CDR1 is MDHEN, CDR2 SYDVKM. CDR3 in amino acids: CASSPMGTGGFEQFF. The DNA of the CDR3 is TGTGCCAGCAGTCCGATGGGGACAGGGGGCTTTGAGCAGTTCTTC.